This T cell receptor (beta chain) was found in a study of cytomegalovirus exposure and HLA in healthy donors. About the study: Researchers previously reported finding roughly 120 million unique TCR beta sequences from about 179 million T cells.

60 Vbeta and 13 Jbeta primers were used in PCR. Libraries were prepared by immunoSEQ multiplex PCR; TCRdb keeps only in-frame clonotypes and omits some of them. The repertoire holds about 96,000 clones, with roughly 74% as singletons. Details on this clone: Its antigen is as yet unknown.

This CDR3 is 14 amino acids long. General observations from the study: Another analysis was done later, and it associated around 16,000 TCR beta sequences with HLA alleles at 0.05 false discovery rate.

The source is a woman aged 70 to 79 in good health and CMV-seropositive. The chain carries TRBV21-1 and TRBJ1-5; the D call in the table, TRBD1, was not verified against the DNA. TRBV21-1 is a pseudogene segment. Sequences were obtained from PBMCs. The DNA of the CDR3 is TGTGCCAGCACCCCCCCAGGGGGCAATCAGCCCCAGCATTTT. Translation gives CASTPPGGNQPQHF.